These 31 T cell receptor beta chains were sequenced from one sample in a study of blood T cell repertoires in COVID-19. Assay used: immunoSEQ multiplex PCR; TCRdb lists only in-frame clones, some missing. The sample carries over 130,000 clones, 65% to 80% recorded once. The material sequenced was peripheral blood. These receptors were collected from a man aged 45-65 years with acute or convalescent COVID-19.

This clone was observed once. V and J are TRBV25-1 and TRBJ2-4; weak D call: TRBD2 (5 bases). Between the trimmed V and J ends, which lost 5 bases and 0 bases, there was a span of 11 bases. The CDR3 has 15 amino acids. The germline gives CDR1 MGHDK, CDR2 SYGVNS. In DNA form, the CDR3 reads TGTGCCAGCAGTCGGACTTTGCTAGCCAAAAACATTCAGTACTTC. Its translation is CASSRTLLAKNIQYF.

V gene TRBV15 combines with J gene TRBJ1-2, with 8 bases identical to TRBD1. The CDR3 runs to 16 residues. Losses at the gene ends were 1 base for V and 6 bases for J; bases not matched to a gene: 10. CDR1 is LNHNV and CDR2 is YYDKDF in the germline V gene (reference sequence). The CDR3 here is CATSRGDRPILDGYTF. CDR3 nucleotides: TGTGCCACCAGCAGAGGGGACAGGCCGATTTTGGATGGCTACACCTTC.

The rearrangement joins TRBV9 to TRBJ2-7; TRBD1 aligns across 10 bases. The germline V gene has CDR1 SGDLS and CDR2 YYNGEE. The CDR3 covers 17 residues. V shed 0 bases, J shed 4 bases, and the junction held 10 bases outside the gene matches. Written as DNA, the CDR3 is TGTGCCAGCAGCGTAGCTCGGGGGACAGGGGCTTTTTACGAGCAGTACGTC. Translating it yields CASSVARGTGAFYEQYV.

The rearrangement joins TRBV29-1 to TRBJ2-5; tentative D call: TRBD1 (6 bases). The germline CDR1 and CDR2 sequences are SQVTM and ANQGSEA. The V end was cut by 7 bases, the J end by 2 bases, with 17 bases between. The CDR3 is made up of 14 amino acids. CDR3 sequence (DNA): TGCAGCGCGGACAGTTCAGGGCTTCAAGAGACCCAGTACTTC. Amino acid sequence: CSADSSGLQETQYF.

The J gene is TRBJ1-2, the V gene TRBV5-1, with D possibly TRBD1 on 6 matching bases. The germline V gene has CDR1 SGHRS and CDR2 YFSETQ. V was pared by 0 bases and J by 6 bases, with 9 bases between. The CDR3 consists of 13 residues. DNA of the CDR3: TGCGCCAGCAGCTTGGAGGGGGAGAATGGCTACACCTTC. Encoded protein: CASSLEGENGYTF.

The genes are TRBV2 and TRBJ1-2; D call uncertain. The CDR3 sequence is 12 residues long. Germline CDR1 is SNHLY and CDR2 is FYNNEI. V dropped 8 bases and J dropped 7 bases, with 14 bases sitting between them. CDR3 in DNA: TGTGCCAGCGCGAGGGAGGGAGTTGGCTACACCTTC. This encodes CASAREGVGYTF.

This clone was seen at least ten times. The chain combines TRBV29-1 with TRBJ2-5; 10 bases line up with TRBD2. Germline V gene data show CDR1 as SQVTM and CDR2 as ANQGSEA. The V and J ends lost 6 bases and 3 bases, in that order; junction bases with no gene match: 4. The CDR3 spans 13 residues. CDR3 residues: CSVGGTSEETQYF. The CDR3 DNA follows: TGCAGCGTCGGAGGGACTAGCGAAGAGACCCAGTACTTC. The full variable domain, rest sourced from reference TRBV29-1 and TRBJ2-5, is SAVISQKPSRDICQRGTSLTIQCQVDSQVTMMFWYRQQPGQSLTLIATANQGSEATYESGFVIDKFPISRPNLTFSTLTVSNMSPEDSSIYLCSVGGTSEETQYFGPGTRLLVL.

The chain links TRBV9 to TRBJ1-6; a possible D gene is TRBD1 (6 bases). The CDR3 has 15 amino acids. Germline values: CDR1 SGDLS, CDR2 YYNGEE. V was clipped by 3 bases and J by 5 bases, with 12 bases between them. Written as DNA, the CDR3 is TGTGCCAGCAGCGCCCGGGACAATGATAATTCACCCCTCCACTTT. It specifies CASSARDNDNSPLHF.

The chain carries TRBV7-2 and TRBJ2-5; D is perhaps TRBD2 (6 bases). Trimming took 3 bases from V and 5 from J, leaving 13 bases between them. CDR1 and CDR2 from the germline V gene are SGHTA and FQGNSA. The CDR3 runs to 14 residues. In nucleotides, the CDR3 is TGTGCCAGCAGCTTCGGTGCGGGGTGGGAGACCCAGTACTTC. The encoded protein is CASSFGAGWETQYF.

This rearrangement joins TRBV2 to TRBJ1-2, with 8 bases fitting TRBD1. V shed 6 bases and J 5 bases; nucleotides not matched to a gene: 14. Looked up from germline, CDR1 is SNHLY and CDR2 is FYNNEI. The CDR3 sequence is 16 residues long. The CDR3 DNA is TGTGCCAGCAGCGTGGACAGGGAAGGTATTGGGTATGGCTACACCTTC. Translated: CASSVDREGIGYGYTF.

The rearrangement uses TRBV3-1 (or the pseudogene TRBV3-2) and TRBJ2-3; D gene uncertain. Germline-derived CDR1 and CDR2 are LGHDT and YNNKEL (reference sequence). Trimming shortened V by 0 bases and J by 4 bases, and 14 bases separated the two germline ends. This CDR3 contains 16 residues. The CDR3 region is CASSQDRGHLPDTQYF. The DNA for the CDR3 is TGTGCCAGCAGCCAAGATCGCGGTCACTTGCCAGATACGCAGTATTTT.

This chain connects TRBV13 to TRBJ1-2, with a possible D match to TRBD1 (5 bases). This CDR3 has 14 residues. V gave up 5 bases and J gave up 2 bases, with 12 bases separating them. Germline loops: CDR1 PRHDT, CDR2 FYEKMQ (reference sequence). CDR3 in amino acids: CASSPPTVNYGYTF. The CDR3 DNA follows: TGTGCCAGCAGCCCACCGACAGTCAACTATGGCTACACCTTC.

CDR3 region: CASTITSGGGTDTQYF. The DNA of the CDR3 is TGTGCCAGTACGATAACTAGCGGGGGGGGAACAGATACGCAGTATTTT. V gene TRBV19 combines with J gene TRBJ2-3, with 13 bases that match TRBD2. The CDR3 runs 16 residues. The ends lost 7 bases at V and 3 bases at J; junction bases unmatched: 7. Germline-derived CDR1 and CDR2 are LNHDA and SQIVND (reference sequence). Combining the CDR3 with reference TRBV19 and TRBJ2-3 gives the whole variable domain DGGITQSPKYLFRKEGQNVTLSCEQNLNHDAMYWYRQDPGQGLRLIYYSQIVNDFQKGDIAEGYSVSREKKESFPLTVTSAQKNPTAFYLCASTITSGGGTDTQYFGPGTRLTVL.

V gene TRBV6-2 or TRBV6-3 combines with J gene TRBJ1-4; the match to TRBD1 covers 7 bases. The CDR3 covers 16 residues. Germline values: CDR1 MNHEY, CDR2 SVGEGT. The V and J ends lost 6 bases and 3 bases, in that order; junction bases with no gene match: 10. In DNA, the CDR3 is TGTGCCAGCAGCCCTCATCCGACAGGGCCTAATGAAAAACTGTTTTTT. It codes for CASSPHPTGPNEKLFF.

In this sample, this clone turned up a few times. The rearrangement links TRBV19 to TRBJ1-5, with D perhaps TRBD1 (6 bases). The germline V and J ends were trimmed by 6 bases and 2 bases, with 17 bases remaining between them. This CDR3 comprises 16 residues. In germline, CDR1 is LNHDA, CDR2 SQIVND (reference sequence). CDR3 nucleotide sequence: TGTGCCAGTAGCTTATTAACAGGGATCGGCAATCAGCCCCAGCATTTT. As protein: CASSLLTGIGNQPQHF.

V is TRBV6-5 and J is TRBJ1-5, with D tentatively TRBD1 (6 bases). Germline V gene sequence: CDR1 MNHEY, CDR2 SVGAGI. This CDR3 comprises 14 residues. Trimming cost V 6 bases and J 4 bases, with 13 bases left between them. CDR3 bases: TGTGCCAGCAGCATCGAGCAGGGGAATCAGCCCCAGCATTTT. Encoded protein: CASSIEQGNQPQHF.

V is TRBV3-1 (or the pseudogene TRBV3-2) and J is TRBJ1-5; D is undetermined. The CDR3 has 15 residues. The ends were cut back, 3 bases at V and 5 bases at J, with 14 bases in the middle. The germline V gene encodes CDR1 LGHDT and CDR2 YNNKEL (reference sequence). The CDR3 here is CASSQGVDQDQPQHF. The CDR3 DNA is TGTGCCAGCAGCCAGGGTGTTGATCAGGATCAGCCCCAGCATTTT.

The rearrangement links TRBV6-2 or TRBV6-3 to TRBJ2-3; TRBD2 matches at 9 bases. The germline CDR1 and CDR2 sequences are MNHEY and SVGEGT. V shed 0 bases, J shed 3 bases, and the junction held 7 bases outside the gene matches. The CDR3 has 17 amino acids. In DNA form, the CDR3 reads TGTGCCAGCAGTTACTCAGCGGGGGGACTTTTAACAGATACGCAGTATTTT. This translates into CASSYSAGGLLTDTQYF.

The CDR3: CASSVGAGPGPYNEQFF. In nucleotides, the CDR3 is TGTGCCAGCTCAGTCGGAGCGGGCCCTGGGCCCTACAATGAGCAGTTCTTC. This chain uses TRBV5-5 with TRBJ2-1; tentative D call: TRBD2 (6 bases). CDR3 length equals 17 residues. V lost 7 bases, J lost 2 bases, and 22 bases lay in between. The V gene's germline CDR1 is SGHKS and CDR2 YYEKEE (reference sequence).

CDR3 residues: CAAWGGMWAFF. The CDR3 bases are TGTGCCGCCTGGGGCGGGATGTGGGCTTTCTTT. The chain has TRBV10-3 and TRBJ1-1; tentatively, D is TRBD1 (5 bases). The germline V and J ends were trimmed by 11 bases and 11 bases, with 18 bases remaining between them. This CDR3 comprises 11 residues. Per germline, CDR1 ENHRY and CDR2 SYGVKD.

The rearrangement links TRBV15 to TRBJ1-2; D is uncertain. V was trimmed by 5 bases and J by 4 bases, leaving 8 bases between them. This CDR3 comprises 12 residues. Germline values: CDR1 LNHNV, CDR2 YYDKDF (reference sequence). The CDR3 DNA is TGTGCCACCAGCGAAGCGGGCTATGGCTACACCTTC. It yields the protein CATSEAGYGYTF.

Of note for this clone: Additional DNA sequences in this sample encode the identical CDR3. This chain links TRBV9 with TRBJ2-3, with 8 bases that match TRBD1. V lost 1 base to trimming and J lost 0 bases; unmatched junction nucleotides: 1. Germline lookup yields CDR1 SGDLS and CDR2 YYNGEE. CDR3 length: 15 residues. The CDR3 bases are TGTGCCAGCAGCGTACAGGGGGCTAGCACAGATACGCAGTATTTT. It yields the protein CASSVQGASTDTQYF.

This rearrangement joins TRBV19 to TRBJ1-3; D gene unclear. The ends were cut back, 3 bases at V and 0 bases at J, with 9 bases in the middle. This CDR3 contains 15 residues. Germline CDR1 reads LNHDA; CDR2 reads SQIVND (reference sequence). CDR3: CASSIGRYSGNTIYF. Written as DNA, the CDR3 is TGTGCCAGTAGTATCGGGAGGTACTCTGGAAACACCATATATTTT.

The chain links TRBV18 to TRBJ1-6; 10 nucleotides align to TRBD1. Trimming cost V 0 bases and J 9 bases; bases outside gene matches: 5. The CDR3 spans 16 residues. The germline V gene has CDR1 KGHSH and CDR2 LQKENI. The CDR3 reads CASSPPDRGPFSPLHF. CDR3 bases: TGTGCCAGCTCACCACCCGACAGGGGGCCTTTTTCACCCCTCCACTTT.

The chain links TRBV30 to TRBJ2-1; possible D gene TRBD2, 6 bases. Deletions cut 5 bases from V and 9 bases from J, with 11 bases between. Looked up from germline, CDR1 is GTSNPN and CDR2 is SVGIG (reference sequence). The CDR3 is 11 residues long. CDR3 region: CAWERAGEQFF. The CDR3 nucleotides are TGTGCCTGGGAGCGGGCTGGTGAGCAGTTCTTC.

The chain employs TRBV7-9 and TRBJ2-7, with D tentatively TRBD2 (5 bases). CDR1 and CDR2 (germline): SEHNR, FQNEAQ (reference sequence). Trimming pared 2 bases from V and 0 bases from J, leaving 14 bases between. The CDR3 covers 16 residues. Here the CDR3 reads CASSLLAPGSSYEQYF. The CDR3 DNA sequence: TGTGCCAGCAGCTTATTAGCGCCCGGAAGCTCCTACGAGCAGTACTTC.

V and J are TRBV27 and TRBJ2-1; 10 bases map to TRBD1. The CDR3 loop spans 12 amino acids. V lost 6 bases, J lost 16 bases, and 9 bases stayed unmatched. Germline CDR1 MNHEY, CDR2 SMNVEV (reference sequence). The CDR3 loop reads CASSRTGGVIFF. CDR3 DNA: TGTGCCAGCAGCAGGACAGGGGGGGTGATTTTCTTC.

The chain has TRBV9 and TRBJ1-2; 7 nucleotides agree with TRBD1. V lost 3 bases and J lost 2; bases outside the gene matches: 4. CDR3 size: 14 residues. Germline CDR1 and CDR2: SGDLS and YYNGEE. Here the CDR3 reads CASSATGTNYGYTF. As DNA, the CDR3 is TGTGCCAGCAGCGCGACAGGGACGAACTATGGCTACACCTTC.

This clone was observed at least ten times. V usage is TRBV9 and J usage is TRBJ1-1; D remains ambiguous. The germline CDR1 and CDR2 sequences are SGDLS and YYNGEE. The CDR3 has 15 residues. V shed 3 bases and J shed 4 bases, with 16 bases lying between them. DNA for the CDR3: TGTGCCAGCAGCGCCGGGAACTTAGGCGGCACTGAAGCTTTCTTT. It yields the protein CASSAGNLGGTEAFF.

J is TRBJ1-2 and V is TRBV30; D remains ambiguous. Germline V gene lookup returns CDR1 GTSNPN and CDR2 SVGIG (reference sequence). Trimming removed 2 bases at V and 7 bases at J, with 14 bases between. CDR3 length: 13 residues. The CDR3 nucleotides read TGTGCCTGGAGTACCCCCGGAGGATCTGGCTACACCTTC. It encodes CAWSTPGGSGYTF.

The chain links TRBV7-2 to TRBJ2-7; TRBD1 might be the D (5 bases). The CDR3 is made up of 15 amino acids. CDR1 is SGHTA, CDR2 FQGNSA, per germline. The V end was cut by 1 base, the J end by 4 bases, with 14 bases between. CDR3 protein: CASSLVGSGQYEQYV. The CDR3 nucleotides read TGTGCCAGCAGCTTAGTCGGGTCAGGGCAGTACGAGCAGTACGTC.